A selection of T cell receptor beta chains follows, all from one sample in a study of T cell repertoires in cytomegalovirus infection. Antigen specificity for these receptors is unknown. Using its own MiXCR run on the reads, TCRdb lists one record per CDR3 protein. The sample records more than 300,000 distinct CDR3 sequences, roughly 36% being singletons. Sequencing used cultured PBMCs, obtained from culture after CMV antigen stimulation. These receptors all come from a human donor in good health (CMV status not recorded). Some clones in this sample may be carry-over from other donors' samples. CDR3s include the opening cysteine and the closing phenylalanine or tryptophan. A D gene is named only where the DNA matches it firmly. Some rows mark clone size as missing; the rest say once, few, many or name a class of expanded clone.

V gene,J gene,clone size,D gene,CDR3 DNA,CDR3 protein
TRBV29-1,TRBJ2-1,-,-,TGCAGCGTTGACCCCCGGACAACATACAATGAGCAGTTCTTC,CSVDPRTTYNEQFF
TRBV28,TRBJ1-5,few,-,TGTGCCAGCAGTTTATGGTTCGGGTGGTCCGGCAATCAGCCCCAGCATTTT,CASSLWFGWSGNQPQHF
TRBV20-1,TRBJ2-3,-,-,TGCAGTGCTAGAGACTTCTCGCGTGACACAGATACGCAGTATTTT,CSARDFSRDTDTQYF
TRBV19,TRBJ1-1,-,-,TGTGCCAGTAGTACCCGGGACACCCAAACTGAAGCTTTCTTT,CASSTRDTQTEAFF
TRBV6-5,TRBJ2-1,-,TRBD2,TGTGCCAGCAGTTACCCGGGACTAGCGTCCAATGAGCAGTTCTTC,CASSYPGLASNEQFF
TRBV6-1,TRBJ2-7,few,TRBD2,TGTGCCAGCAGAACCTGGACTAGCGGGAGGAACGAGCAGTACTTC,CASRTWTSGRNEQYF
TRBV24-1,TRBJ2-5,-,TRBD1,TGTGCCACCAGTGATGGGGTGACAGGGTTGGAGGAGACCCAGTACTTC,CATSDGVTGLEETQYF
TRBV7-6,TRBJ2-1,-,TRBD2,TGTGCCAGCAGCTTGATCACCCTAGCGGGAGGGCTGAATGAGCAGTTCTTC,CASSLITLAGGLNEQFF
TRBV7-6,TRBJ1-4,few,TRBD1,TGTGCCAGCAGTCCTAGGGGACAGGACGAAAAACTGTTTTTT,CASSPRGQDEKLFF
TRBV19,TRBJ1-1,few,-,TGTGCCAGTAGTATAGTGAAGAACACTGAAGCTTTCTTT,CASSIVKNTEAFF
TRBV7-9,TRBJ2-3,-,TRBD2,TGTGCCAGCACCTTGACTAGCGGAGGTCCAGATACGCAGTATTTT,CASTLTSGGPDTQYF
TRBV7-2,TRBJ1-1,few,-,TGTGCCAGCAGCTTGGCACAGGGTGAAACTGAAGCTTTCTTT,CASSLAQGETEAFF
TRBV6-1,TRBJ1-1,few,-,TGTGCCAGCAGTGATGGTTGGTCAGGGACTGAAGCTTTCTTT,CASSDGWSGTEAFF
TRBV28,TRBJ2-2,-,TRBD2,TGTGCCAGCAGGACTAGCGGGTCCGGGGAGCTGTTTTTT,CASRTSGSGELFF
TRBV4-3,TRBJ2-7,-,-,TGCGCCAGCAGCCTGGAGTACTCCAGCTCCTACGAGCAGTACTTC,CASSLEYSSSYEQYF
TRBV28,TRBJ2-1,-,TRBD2,TGTGCCAGCAGTGCGGGACTACCGAGCGACAATGAGCAGTTCTTC,CASSAGLPSDNEQFF
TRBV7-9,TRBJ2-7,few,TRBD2,TGTGCCAGCAGCTCCGGGGGGGTTTACGAGCAGTACTTC,CASSSGGVYEQYF
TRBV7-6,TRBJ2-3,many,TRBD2,TGTGCCAGCAGCCGGACTAGCCCGCAGGGGACGCAGTATTTT,CASSRTSPQGTQYF
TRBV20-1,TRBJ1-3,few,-,TGCAGTGCTAGAAGACCCTCTGGAAACACCATATATTTT,CSARRPSGNTIYF
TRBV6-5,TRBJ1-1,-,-,TGTGCCAGCAGCTCCCTGGGGGAATCGACTGAAGCTTTCTTT,CASSSLGESTEAFF
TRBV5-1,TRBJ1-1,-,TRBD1,TGCGCCAGCAGCCCCGGGACAGTAGAAGCTTTCTTT,CASSPGTVEAFF
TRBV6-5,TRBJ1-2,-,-,TGTGCCAGCAGTCCCTCAGGAGGGTTTGGCTACACCTTC,CASSPSGGFGYTF
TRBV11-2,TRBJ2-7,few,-,TGTGCCAGCGGGGAGGGGGGGGCAACCTACGAGCAGTACTTC,CASGEGGATYEQYF
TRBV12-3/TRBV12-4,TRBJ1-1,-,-,TGTGCCAGCAGTTTAGTAGTCAGGAACACTGAAGCTTTCTTT,CASSLVVRNTEAFF
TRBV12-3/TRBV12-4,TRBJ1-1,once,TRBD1,TGTGCCAGCGGGAGGACAGGGAGGGCTATGAACACTGAAGCTTTCTTT,CASGRTGRAMNTEAFF
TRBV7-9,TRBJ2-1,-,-,TGTGCCAGCAGCCCCCTAGAAAATGAGCAGTTCTTC,CASSPLENEQFF
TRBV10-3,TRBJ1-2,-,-,TGTGCCATCAGTACTACCCGAAGGAACTCAACCTATGGCTACACCTTC,CAISTTRRNSTYGYTF
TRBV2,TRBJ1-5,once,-,TGTGCCAGCAGTGGGGTGCAGAGCAATCAGCCCCAGCATTTT,CASSGVQSNQPQHF
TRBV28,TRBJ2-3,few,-,TGTGCCAGCAGTTTAAGTTTCGCGCAGTATTTT,CASSLSFAQYF
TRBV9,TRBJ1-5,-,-,TGTGCCAGCAGCGTAGTTAGTAGCAATCAGCCCCAGCATTTT,CASSVVSSNQPQHF
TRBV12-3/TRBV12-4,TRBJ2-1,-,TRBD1,TGTGCCAGCAGCCCCCGGACAGGGGGTTACAATGAGCAGTTCTTC,CASSPRTGGYNEQFF
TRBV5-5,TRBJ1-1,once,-,TGTGCCAGCAGCGTCCAAGTCATGAACACTGAAGCTTTCTTT,CASSVQVMNTEAFF
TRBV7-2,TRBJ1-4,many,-,TGTGCCAGCAGCCCCCCCTCAAACAGGGATACTAATGAAAAACTGTTTTTT,CASSPPSNRDTNEKLFF
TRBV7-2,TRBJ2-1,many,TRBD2,TGTGCCAGCAGCTTAGCTGCGCTAGCGGCCAACAATGAGCAGTTCTTC,CASSLAALAANNEQFF
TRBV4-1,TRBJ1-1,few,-,TGCGCCAGCAGCCAAGAGGGGGGCATCACTGAAGCTTTCTTT,CASSQEGGITEAFF
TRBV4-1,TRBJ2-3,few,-,TGCGCCAGCAGCCACACAGGCACAGATACGCAGTATTTT,CASSHTGTDTQYF
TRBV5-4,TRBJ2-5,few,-,TGTGCCAGCAGCGCACAGGTGCAAGAGACCCAGTACTTC,CASSAQVQETQYF
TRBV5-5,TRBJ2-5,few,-,TGTGCCAGCAGCTTGTTTCCTAGCGCCCAAGAGACCCAGTACTTC,CASSLFPSAQETQYF
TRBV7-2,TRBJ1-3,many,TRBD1,TGTGCCAGCAGCCGTACCATTCACCGGGACAGGGGATTAAGAAACACCATATATTTT,CASSRTIHRDRGLRNTIYF
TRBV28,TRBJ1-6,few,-,TGTGCCAGCAGTTTCGGGCAGAGAGCATCACCCCTCCACTTT,CASSFGQRASPLHF
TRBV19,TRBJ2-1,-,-,TGTGCCAGTAGTATATCGGCGGCGAACAATGAGCAGTTCTTC,CASSISAANNEQFF
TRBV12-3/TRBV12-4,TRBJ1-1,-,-,TGTGCCAGTCGAGGGGGGCCCACTGAAGCTTTCTTT,CASRGGPTEAFF
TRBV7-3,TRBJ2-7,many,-,TGTGCCAGCAGCTTATCCGGGAGCTCCTACGAGCAGTACTTC,CASSLSGSSYEQYF